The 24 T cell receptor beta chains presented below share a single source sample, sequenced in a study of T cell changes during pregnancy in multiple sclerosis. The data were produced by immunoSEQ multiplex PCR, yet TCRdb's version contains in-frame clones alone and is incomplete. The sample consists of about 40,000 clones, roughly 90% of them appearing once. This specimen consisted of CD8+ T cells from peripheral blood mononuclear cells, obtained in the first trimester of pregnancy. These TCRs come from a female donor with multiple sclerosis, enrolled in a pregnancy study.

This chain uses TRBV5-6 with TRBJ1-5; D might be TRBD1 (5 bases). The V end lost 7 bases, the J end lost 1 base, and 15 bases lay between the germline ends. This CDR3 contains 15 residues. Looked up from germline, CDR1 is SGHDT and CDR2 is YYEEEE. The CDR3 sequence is CASALGGASNQPQHF. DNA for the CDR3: TGTGCCAGCGCCCTGGGGGGTGCAAGCAATCAGCCCCAGCATTTT.

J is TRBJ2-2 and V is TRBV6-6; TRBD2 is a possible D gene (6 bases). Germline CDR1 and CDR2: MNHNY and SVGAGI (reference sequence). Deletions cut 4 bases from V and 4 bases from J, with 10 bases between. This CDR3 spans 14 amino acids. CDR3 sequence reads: CASSWGGVTGELFF. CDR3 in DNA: TGTGCCAGCAGTTGGGGCGGGGTCACCGGGGAGCTGTTTTTT.

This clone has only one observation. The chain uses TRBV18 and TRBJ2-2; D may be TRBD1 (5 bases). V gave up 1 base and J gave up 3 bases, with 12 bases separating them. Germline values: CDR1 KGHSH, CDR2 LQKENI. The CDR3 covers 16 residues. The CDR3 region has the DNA TGTGCCAGCTCACCACGCGGCGGCAGGGACACCGGGGAGCTGTTTTTT. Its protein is CASSPRGGRDTGELFF.

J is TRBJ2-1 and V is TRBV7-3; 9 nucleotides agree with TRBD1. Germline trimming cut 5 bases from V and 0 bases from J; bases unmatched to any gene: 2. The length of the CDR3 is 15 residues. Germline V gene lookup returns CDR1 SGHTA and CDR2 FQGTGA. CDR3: CASSPTGGSYNEQFF. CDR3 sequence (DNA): TGTGCCAGCAGCCCGACAGGGGGCTCCTACAATGAGCAGTTCTTC.

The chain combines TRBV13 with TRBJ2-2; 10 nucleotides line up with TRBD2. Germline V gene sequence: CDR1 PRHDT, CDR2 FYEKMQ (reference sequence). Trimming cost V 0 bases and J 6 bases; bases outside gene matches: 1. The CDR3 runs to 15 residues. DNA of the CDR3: TGTGCCAGCAGCTTAGGCCTAGCGGGGGCCGGGGAGCTGTTTTTT. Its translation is CASSLGLAGAGELFF.

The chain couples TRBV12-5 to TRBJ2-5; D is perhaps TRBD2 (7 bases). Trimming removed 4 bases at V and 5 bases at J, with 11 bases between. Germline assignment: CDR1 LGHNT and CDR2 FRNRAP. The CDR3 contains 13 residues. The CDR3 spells CASGSGGQETQYF. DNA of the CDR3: TGTGCTAGTGGTTCGGGGGGCCAGGAGACCCAGTACTTC.

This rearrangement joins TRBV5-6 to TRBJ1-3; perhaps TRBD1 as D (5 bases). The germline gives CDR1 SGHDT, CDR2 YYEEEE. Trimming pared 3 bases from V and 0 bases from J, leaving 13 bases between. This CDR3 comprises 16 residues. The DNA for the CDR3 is TGTGCCAGCAGCTCCGGGACTCCTAGCTCTGGAAACACCATATATTTT. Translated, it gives CASSSGTPSSGNTIYF.

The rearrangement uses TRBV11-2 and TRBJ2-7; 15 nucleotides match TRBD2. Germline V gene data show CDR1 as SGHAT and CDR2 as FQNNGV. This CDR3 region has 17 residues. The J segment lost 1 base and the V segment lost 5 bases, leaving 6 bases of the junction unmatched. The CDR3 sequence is CASSPWTSGGASYEQYF. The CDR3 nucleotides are TGTGCCAGCAGCCCCTGGACTAGCGGGGGGGCTTCCTACGAGCAGTACTTC. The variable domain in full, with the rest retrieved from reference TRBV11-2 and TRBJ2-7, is EAGVAQSPRYKIIEKRQSVAFWCNPISGHATLYWYQQILGQGPKLLIQFQNNGVVDDSQLPKDRFSAERLKGVDSTLKIQPAKLEDSAVYLCASSPWTSGGASYEQYFGPGTRLTVT.

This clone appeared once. The CDR3 sequence is CASSYTGGGEQYF. The CDR3 coding sequence is TGTGCCAGCAGCTATACAGGGGGCGGCGAGCAGTACTTC. The chain links TRBV5-6 to TRBJ2-7; TRBD1 agrees at 9 bases. Unmatched junction bases numbered 4, after V lost 3 bases and J lost 6 bases. CDR1 is SGHDT and CDR2 is YYEEEE in the germline V gene. The CDR3 spans 13 residues. Drawing the rest from reference TRBV5-6 and TRBJ2-7, the complete variable domain is DAGVTQSPTHLIKTRGQQVTLRCSPKSGHDTVSWYQQALGQGPQFIFQYYEEEERQRGNFPDRFSGHQFPNYSSELNVNALLLGDSALYLCASSYTGGGEQYFGPGTRLTVT.

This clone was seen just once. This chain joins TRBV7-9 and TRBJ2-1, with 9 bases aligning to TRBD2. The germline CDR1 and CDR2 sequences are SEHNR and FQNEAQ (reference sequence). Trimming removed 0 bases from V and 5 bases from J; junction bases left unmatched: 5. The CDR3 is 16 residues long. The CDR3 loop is CASSLAGLAVHNEQFF. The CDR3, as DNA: TGTGCCAGCAGCTTAGCGGGACTAGCAGTGCACAATGAGCAGTTCTTC.

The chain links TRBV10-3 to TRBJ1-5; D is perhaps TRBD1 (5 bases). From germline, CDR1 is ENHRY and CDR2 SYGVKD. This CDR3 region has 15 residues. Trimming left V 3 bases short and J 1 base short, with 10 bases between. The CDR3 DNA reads TGTGCCATCAGTGATCAGGGAGGAAGCAATCAGCCCCAGCATTTT. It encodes CAISDQGGSNQPQHF.

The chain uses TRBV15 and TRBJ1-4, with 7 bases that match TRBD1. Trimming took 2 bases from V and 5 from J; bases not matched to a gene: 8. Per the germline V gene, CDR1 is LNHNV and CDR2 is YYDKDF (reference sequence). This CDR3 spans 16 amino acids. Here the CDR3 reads CATSRTGQASNEKLFF. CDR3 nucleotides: TGTGCCACCAGCAGAACCGGACAGGCCTCCAATGAAAAACTGTTTTTT.

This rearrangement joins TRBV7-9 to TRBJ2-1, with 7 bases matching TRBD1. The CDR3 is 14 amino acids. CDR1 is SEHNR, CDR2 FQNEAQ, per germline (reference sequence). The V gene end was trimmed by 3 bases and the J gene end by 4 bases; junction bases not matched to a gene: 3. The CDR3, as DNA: TGTGCCAGCAGCTTTGGGGGACAGTACAATGAGCAGTTCTTC. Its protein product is CASSFGGQYNEQFF.

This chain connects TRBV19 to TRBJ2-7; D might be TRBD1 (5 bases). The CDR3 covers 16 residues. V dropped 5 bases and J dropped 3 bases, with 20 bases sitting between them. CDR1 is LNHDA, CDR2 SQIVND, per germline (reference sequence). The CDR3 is CASSPILRVERYEQYF. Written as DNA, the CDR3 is TGTGCCAGTAGTCCAATCCTCAGGGTGGAACGCTACGAGCAGTACTTC.

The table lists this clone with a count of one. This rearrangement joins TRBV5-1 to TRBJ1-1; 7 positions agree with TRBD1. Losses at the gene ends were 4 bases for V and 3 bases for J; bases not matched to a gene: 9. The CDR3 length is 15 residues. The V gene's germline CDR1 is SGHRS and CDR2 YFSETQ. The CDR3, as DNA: TGCGCCAGCAGCGGACGAGGGGGCATGGACACTGAAGCTTTCTTT. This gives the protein CASSGRGGMDTEAFF.

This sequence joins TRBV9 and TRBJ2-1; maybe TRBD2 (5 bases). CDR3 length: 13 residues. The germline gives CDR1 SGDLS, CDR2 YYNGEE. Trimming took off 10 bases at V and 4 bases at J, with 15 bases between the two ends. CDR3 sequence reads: CASQRSGYNEQFF. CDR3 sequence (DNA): TGTGCCTCACAACGCAGCGGTTACAATGAGCAGTTCTTC.

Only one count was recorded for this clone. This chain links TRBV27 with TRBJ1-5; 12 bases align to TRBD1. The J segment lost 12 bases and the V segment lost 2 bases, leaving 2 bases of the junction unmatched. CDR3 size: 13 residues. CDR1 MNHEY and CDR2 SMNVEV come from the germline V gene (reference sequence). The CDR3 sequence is CASSLGTGGGQHF. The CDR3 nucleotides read TGTGCCAGCAGTTTAGGGACAGGGGGCGGCCAGCATTTT.

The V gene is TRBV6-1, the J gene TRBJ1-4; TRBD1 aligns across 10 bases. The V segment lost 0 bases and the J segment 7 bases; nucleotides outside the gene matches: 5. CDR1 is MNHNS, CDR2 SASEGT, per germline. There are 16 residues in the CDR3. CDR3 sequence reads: CASSEAPGTGVEKLFF. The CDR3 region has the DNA TGTGCCAGCAGTGAAGCGCCCGGGACAGGGGTTGAAAAACTGTTTTTT.

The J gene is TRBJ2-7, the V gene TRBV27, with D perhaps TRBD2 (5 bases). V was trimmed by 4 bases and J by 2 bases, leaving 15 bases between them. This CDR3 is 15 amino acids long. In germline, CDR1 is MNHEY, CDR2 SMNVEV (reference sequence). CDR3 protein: CASSSLGEYTYEQYF. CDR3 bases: TGTGCCAGCAGTTCCCTGGGAGAATATACCTACGAGCAGTACTTC.

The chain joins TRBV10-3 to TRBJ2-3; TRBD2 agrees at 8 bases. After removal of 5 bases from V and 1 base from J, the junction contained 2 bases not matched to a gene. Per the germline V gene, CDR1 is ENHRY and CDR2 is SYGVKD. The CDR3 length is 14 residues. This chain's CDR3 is CAISSAGGTDTQYF. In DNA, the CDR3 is TGTGCCATCAGTTCAGCGGGGGGCACAGATACGCAGTATTTT.

Here the CDR3 reads CASSDAIRGTEAFF. CDR3 bases: TGTGCCAGCAGCGATGCCATTAGAGGCACTGAAGCTTTCTTT. The V call is TRBV2, the J call TRBJ1-1; unclear D gene. V lost 6 bases and J 4 bases, leaving 15 bases between the germline ends. The CDR3 loop spans 14 amino acids. CDR1 and CDR2 (germline): SNHLY, FYNNEI.

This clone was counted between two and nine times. The CDR3 spells CASSDPTGGEAFF. DNA of the CDR3: TGTGCCAGCAGCGACCCGACAGGGGGTGAAGCTTTCTTT. This chain uses TRBV9 with TRBJ1-1, with TRBD1 matching over 9 bases. After removal of 3 bases from V and 7 bases from J, the junction contained 4 bases not matched to a gene. The germline V gene encodes CDR1 SGDLS and CDR2 YYNGEE. The CDR3 is 13 residues long.

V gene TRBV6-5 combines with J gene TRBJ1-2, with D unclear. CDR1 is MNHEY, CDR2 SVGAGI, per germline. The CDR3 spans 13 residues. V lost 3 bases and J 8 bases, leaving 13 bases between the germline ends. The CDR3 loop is CASSYYSREGYTF. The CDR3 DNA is TGTGCCAGCAGTTATTACTCTAGGGAGGGCTACACCTTC.

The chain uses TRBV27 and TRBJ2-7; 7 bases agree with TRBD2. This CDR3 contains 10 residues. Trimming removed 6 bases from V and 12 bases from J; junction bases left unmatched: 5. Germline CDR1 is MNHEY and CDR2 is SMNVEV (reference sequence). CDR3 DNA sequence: TGTGCCAGCAGAGGGAGGGTCGGGTACTTC. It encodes CASRGRVGYF.